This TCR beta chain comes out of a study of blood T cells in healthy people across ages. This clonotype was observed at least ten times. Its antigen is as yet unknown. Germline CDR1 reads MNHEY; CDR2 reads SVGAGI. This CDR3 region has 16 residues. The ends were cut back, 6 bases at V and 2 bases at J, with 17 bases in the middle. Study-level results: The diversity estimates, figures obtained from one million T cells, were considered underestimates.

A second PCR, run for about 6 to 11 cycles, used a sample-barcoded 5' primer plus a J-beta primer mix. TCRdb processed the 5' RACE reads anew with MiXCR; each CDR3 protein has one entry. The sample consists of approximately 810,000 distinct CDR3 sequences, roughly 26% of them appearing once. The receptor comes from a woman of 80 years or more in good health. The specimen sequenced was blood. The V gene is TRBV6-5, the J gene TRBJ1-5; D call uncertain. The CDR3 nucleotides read TGTGCCAGCAGCCCCCGGTCCATGGGAGGCAATCAGCCCCAGCATTTT. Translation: CASSPRSMGGNQPQHF.